This T cell receptor (beta chain) was recorded in a study of regulatory T cells in long-lasting Graves disease. HTBI primers from iRepertoire and Arm-PCR of CDR3 regions yielded the TCR beta libraries. MiXCR was run by TCRdb on the multiplex PCR reads, yielding one entry per CDR3 protein. Found here are around 400,000 distinct CDR3 sequences, around 20% of them singletons; the top ten hold roughly an eighth. This clonotype was recorded at least ten times. Germline V gives CDR1 MNHEY, CDR2 SMNVEV (reference sequence). This CDR3 comprises 15 residues. J gave up 4 bases and V 3 bases, and 1 base lay outside the gene matches. Noted time point: persistent/refractory GD, antithyroid drugs over 5 years with positive TRAb. There was RNA extracted from PBMCs, and the TCR library was made from it.

The sample in question was peripheral blood mononuclear cells (PBMCs), obtained when the disease was refractory, from a patient treated with antithyroid drugs. J is TRBJ2-2 and V is TRBV27, with TRBD2 matching over 11 bases. This receptor was identified in a female donor with Graves disease. DNA of the CDR3: TGTGCCAGCAGTTTGCTAGCGGGGGGCACCGGGGAGCTGTTTTTT. This gives the protein CASSLLAGGTGELFF.